These 10 T cell receptor beta chains originate from one sample sequenced in a study of cytomegalovirus exposure and HLA in healthy donors. The PCR contained 60 Vbeta and 13 Jbeta primers. The assay was immunoSEQ multiplex PCR, and TCRdb's table has in-frame clones only and misses some. The sample lists 120,000 or so clones, less than 90% seen once, with 20% in the top ten. What was sequenced was PBMCs. These receptors were collected from a man younger than 35 in good health and CMV-seropositive.

The chain uses TRBV5-1 and TRBJ2-3; TRBD2 matches 8 bases. V dropped 3 bases and J dropped 3; count of bases not matched to a gene: 12. Germline V gene data show CDR1 as SGHRS and CDR2 as YFSETQ. The CDR3 is made up of 17 amino acids. The CDR3 protein is CASSWTDHSGDTDTQYF. The CDR3 bases are TGCGCCAGCAGCTGGACGGATCATAGCGGGGATACAGATACGCAGTATTTT.

The V gene is TRBV19, the J gene TRBJ1-3, with D uncertain. The CDR3 is made up of 14 amino acids. In germline, CDR1 is LNHDA, CDR2 SQIVND (reference sequence). V shed 5 bases and J shed 2 bases, with 10 bases lying between them. CDR3 DNA sequence: TGTGCCAGTAGTGCGGATCTGGCTGGAAACACCATATATTTT. It yields the protein CASSADLAGNTIYF.

This rearrangement joins TRBV5-1 to TRBJ2-5; 12 bases fit TRBD2. The germline V gene encodes CDR1 SGHRS and CDR2 YFSETQ. V shed 5 bases, J shed 2 bases, and the junction held 13 bases outside the gene matches. This CDR3 has 18 residues. CDR3 residues: CASRHTYRTSGAQETQYF. CDR3 nucleotide sequence: TGCGCCAGCAGACATACATACCGGACTAGCGGGGCGCAAGAGACCCAGTACTTC.

V is TRBV2 and J is TRBJ1-1; D gene uncertain. Germline CDR1 SNHLY, CDR2 FYNNEI. V gave up 8 bases and J gave up 0 bases, with 13 bases separating them. The CDR3 spans 14 residues. CDR3 amino acids: CASGVVQMNTEAFF. CDR3 bases: TGTGCCAGCGGTGTGGTACAGATGAACACTGAAGCTTTCTTT.

The chain employs TRBV27 and TRBJ2-5; TRBD2 is a possible D gene (6 bases). The assigned J gene may be wrong: the sequence end matches TRBJ2-7 better. CDR3 length: 15 amino acids. The V gene's germline CDR1 is MNHEY and CDR2 SMNVEV (reference sequence). This CDR3 is CASRPAGYFSYEQYF. CDR3 coding DNA: TGTGCCAGCAGACCTGCGGGGTACTTCTCCTACGAGCAGTACTTC.

Written as DNA, the CDR3 is TGTGCCAGCAGCTTAGGGACAGGGATGAACGAGCAGTACTTC. Protein: CASSLGTGMNEQYF. The chain links TRBV5-6 to TRBJ2-7; 9 bases agree with TRBD1. CDR1 and CDR2 from the germline V gene are SGHDT and YYEEEE. The CDR3 is 14 residues long. Losses at the gene ends were 2 bases for V and 5 bases for J; bases not matched to a gene: 5.

V and J are TRBV4-2 and TRBJ1-1; D unresolved. CDR1 and CDR2 (germline): LGHNA, YNFKEQ. This CDR3 region has 11 residues. Trimming removed 1 base at V and 7 bases at J, with 4 bases between. For the CDR3, the DNA is TGTGCCAGCAGCCAAGGACTTGAAGCTTTCTTT. It is translated as CASSQGLEAFF.

The chain has TRBV18 and TRBJ1-1, with TRBD1 matching 8 bases. Germline V CDR1 and CDR2: KGHSH, LQKENI. Trimming took 3 bases from V and 4 from J; bases not matched to a gene: 4. The CDR3 extends over 14 amino acids. The CDR3 bases are TGTGCCAGCTCACCGGGACAGGTATCCACTGAAGCTTTCTTT. This codes for CASSPGQVSTEAFF.

This clone was observed a few times. The chain couples TRBV6-1 to TRBJ2-7, with 7 bases aligning to TRBD2. This CDR3 contains 15 residues. Germline trimming cut 4 bases from V and 0 bases from J; bases unmatched to any gene: 6. Germline CDR1 reads MNHNS; CDR2 reads SASEGT. The chain's CDR3 is CASSVGGSSSYEQYF. The CDR3 nucleotides read TGTGCCAGCAGTGTGGGGGGGTCCAGCTCCTACGAGCAGTACTTC.

This rearrangement joins TRBV9 to TRBJ2-7; TRBD2 aligns across 8 bases. From germline, CDR1 is SGDLS and CDR2 YYNGEE. V was clipped by 4 bases and J by 3 bases; unmatched bases: 12. The CDR3 length is 16 residues. This chain's CDR3 is CASSPPHSGGYYEQYF. The CDR3 bases are TGTGCCAGCAGCCCCCCCCACAGCGGGGGTTACTACGAGCAGTACTTC.